The 22 T cell receptor beta chains below come from one sample, sequenced in a study of T-cell reconstitution after alpha-beta-depleted transplantation in children. Unique molecular identifiers were built into the TCRbeta library. In TCRdb, the PCR reads were re-called with MiXCR into one record per CDR3 protein. The data contain about 490,000 distinct CDR3 sequences, over 9.5% of them seen just once; the ten biggest clones take up about 2.1%. This specimen consisted of PBMCs, obtained before TCRalphabeta/CD19-depleted stem cell transplant. These receptors came from a child aged 2 to 10 with inherited bone marrow failure, due to receive a stem cell transplant.

This clonotype was counted ten times or more. J is TRBJ2-7 and V is TRBV30; weak D call: TRBD2 (5 bases). Trimming took 3 bases from V and 3 from J, leaving 6 bases between them. The length of the CDR3 is 11 residues. Germline lookup yields CDR1 GTSNPN and CDR2 SVGIG (reference sequence). The CDR3 reads CAWSEGYEQYF. Here the CDR3 DNA reads TGTGCCTGGAGCGAGGGCTACGAGCAGTACTTC.

This clonotype was recorded at least ten times. The chain recombines TRBV7-2 with TRBJ2-7, with TRBD1 matching 9 bases. The CDR3 consists of 13 residues. Germline values: CDR1 SGHTA, CDR2 FQGNSA. V dropped 5 bases and J dropped 6; count of bases not matched to a gene: 5. DNA for the CDR3: TGTGCCAGCAGCAGGACAGGGGAAAGCGAGCAGTACTTC. This sequence encodes CASSRTGESEQYF.

This clonotype was detected once. The rearrangement links TRBV20-1 to TRBJ2-3, with D tentatively TRBD1 or TRBD2 (5 bases each). The CDR3 spans 14 residues. Per the germline V gene, CDR1 is DFQATT and CDR2 is SNEGSKA (reference sequence). Trimming left V 5 bases short and J 4 bases short, with 16 bases between. This CDR3 reads CSASILRGPDTQYF. The CDR3 bases are TGCAGTGCTTCTATATTGAGGGGCCCAGATACGCAGTATTTT.

This clonotype was picked up many times. J is TRBJ2-7 and V is TRBV12-3 or TRBV12-4; D remains ambiguous. The CDR3 contains 12 residues. The V end lost 3 bases, the J end lost 4 bases, and 7 bases lay between the germline ends. CDR3 in amino acids: CASSFRAYEQYF. CDR3 nucleotide sequence: TGTGCCAGCAGTTTCCGGGCTTACGAGCAGTACTTC.

This clonotype was detected ten times or more. This chain connects TRBV5-1 to TRBJ1-1; 9 bases map to TRBD1. CDR1 and CDR2 from the germline V gene are SGHRS and YFSETQ. The CDR3 has 18 amino acids. V lost 6 bases, J lost 0 bases, and 15 bases stayed unmatched. In DNA, the CDR3 is TGCGCCAGCACACCCTCCGGGACAGGGATATCCCTGAACACTGAAGCTTTCTTT. Translation gives CASTPSGTGISLNTEAFF.

Many counts were recorded for this clonotype. This chain connects TRBV18 to TRBJ2-4, with D perhaps TRBD1 (5 bases). The V end lost 0 bases, the J end lost 8 bases, and 11 bases lay between the germline ends. The length of the CDR3 is 14 residues. From germline, CDR1 is KGHSH and CDR2 LQKENI. CDR3 coding DNA: TGTGCCAGCTCACCACCGGCAGGGCCCGACATTCAGTACTTC. Its protein product is CASSPPAGPDIQYF.

In this sample, this clonotype turned up once. V and J are TRBV2 and TRBJ1-2, with TRBD1 identical over 11 bases. Trimming cost V 3 bases and J 2 bases; bases outside gene matches: 2. The CDR3 loop spans 15 amino acids. The germline V gene encodes CDR1 SNHLY and CDR2 FYNNEI. CDR3 coding DNA: TGTGCCAGCAGTGATTGGACAGGGGGCAACTATGGCTACACCTTC. Its translation is CASSDWTGGNYGYTF. The whole variable domain, remainder taken from reference TRBV2 and TRBJ1-2, is EPEVTQTPSHQVTQMGQEVILRCVPISNHLYFYWYRQILGQKVEFLVSFYNNEISEKSEIFDDQFSVERPDGSNFTLKIRSTKLEDSAMYFCASSDWTGGNYGYTFGSGTRLTVV.

This clonotype was counted between two and nine times. The chain recombines TRBV9 with TRBJ2-1; D perhaps matches TRBD2 (5 bases). This CDR3 spans 14 amino acids. V lost 0 bases and J 5 bases, leaving 9 bases between the germline ends. CDR1 is SGDLS, CDR2 YYNGEE, per germline. The DNA for the CDR3 is TGTGCCAGCAGCGTAGGTAGCGCGGACAATGAGCAGTTCTTC. It yields the protein CASSVGSADNEQFF. The whole variable domain, remainder taken from reference TRBV9 and TRBJ2-1, is DSGVTQTPKHLITATGQRVTLRCSPRSGDLSVYWYQQSLDQGLQFLIQYYNGEERAKGNILERFSAQQFPDLHSELNLSSLELGDSALYFCASSVGSADNEQFFGPGTRLTVL.

J is TRBJ2-7 and V is TRBV28; TRBD2 agrees at 13 bases. The CDR3 runs 16 residues. The V gene's germline CDR1 is MDHEN and CDR2 SYDVKM. J gave up 6 bases and V 3 bases, and 8 bases lay outside the gene matches. The CDR3 reads CASSLGGGLAGREQYF. The CDR3 nucleotides read TGTGCCAGCAGTTTGGGCGGGGGACTAGCGGGACGCGAGCAGTACTTC.

The rearrangement uses TRBV30 and TRBJ1-2; D unclear. This CDR3 spans 13 amino acids. V lost 4 bases to trimming and J lost 4 bases, with 13 bases between them. Germline loops: CDR1 GTSNPN, CDR2 SVGIG (reference sequence). Here the CDR3 reads CAWIGGAGYGYTF. The DNA for the CDR3 is TGTGCCTGGATAGGCGGCGCAGGCTATGGCTACACCTTC.

This clonotype has at least ten counts. This chain joins TRBV12-3 or TRBV12-4 and TRBJ2-4; D uncertain. CDR3 length equals 13 residues. V dropped 2 bases and J dropped 3 bases, with 5 bases sitting between them. This CDR3 is CASSLNGKNIQYF. The DNA for the CDR3 is TGTGCCAGCAGTTTAAATGGCAAAAACATTCAGTACTTC.

The chain uses TRBV7-9 and TRBJ2-7; D not resolved. CDR1 and CDR2 from the germline V gene are SEHNR and FQNEAQ (reference sequence). Trimming pared 5 bases from V and 4 bases from J, leaving 18 bases between. The length of the CDR3 is 15 residues. The chain's CDR3 is CASSRTDEAWYEQYF. CDR3 coding DNA: TGTGCCAGCAGCCGTACGGACGAGGCGTGGTACGAGCAGTACTTC. The full variable domain, in which reference TRBV7-9 and TRBJ2-7 provide the parts outside the CDR3, is DTGVSQNPRHKITKRGQNVTFRCDPISEHNRLYWYRQTLGQGPEFLTYFQNEAQLEKSRLLSDRFSAERPKGSFSTLEIQRTEQGDSAMYLCASSRTDEAWYEQYFGPGTRLTVT.

This clonotype was observed at least ten times. J is TRBJ2-1 and V is TRBV25-1; D is possibly TRBD2 (7 bases). The CDR3 runs 16 residues. The V gene lost 2 bases and the J gene lost 5 bases, with 16 bases spanning the gap. Germline loops: CDR1 MGHDK, CDR2 SYGVNS. The CDR3 nucleotides read TGTGCCAGCAGTGAAAGGGGGGGCGTACTTGACAATGAGCAGTTCTTC. Translating gives CASSERGGVLDNEQFF.

This clonotype came up many times. This chain joins TRBV6-1 and TRBJ1-2; D unresolved. This CDR3 spans 16 amino acids. The V end was cut by 5 bases, the J end by 0 bases, with 16 bases between. Germline CDR1 reads MNHNS; CDR2 reads SASEGT. CDR3 DNA sequence: TGTGCCAGCAGTCCCCGGACGGCTCCAGCTAACTATGGCTACACCTTC. It specifies CASSPRTAPANYGYTF.

The sample holds many counts of this clonotype. The rearrangement joins TRBV5-1 to TRBJ2-3; 9 bases map to TRBD2. CDR1 is SGHRS, CDR2 YFSETQ, per germline. V shed 0 bases and J 1 base; nucleotides not matched to a gene: 6. There are 17 residues in the CDR3. Here the CDR3 reads CASSLESWTSGTDTQYF. The CDR3 DNA is TGCGCCAGCAGCTTGGAGTCCTGGACTAGCGGCACAGATACGCAGTATTTT.

In this sample, this clonotype turned up many times. The chain joins TRBV28 to TRBJ2-1, with no clear D. The CDR3 totals 12 residues. CDR1 is MDHEN and CDR2 is SYDVKM in the germline V gene. Between the trimmed V and J ends, which lost 3 bases and 10 bases, there was a span of 10 bases. The CDR3 region is CASSFASWEQFF. DNA of the CDR3: TGTGCCAGCAGTTTCGCTAGTTGGGAGCAGTTCTTC.

This clonotype was seen at least ten times. The chain has TRBV10-3 and TRBJ2-7; D gene ambiguous. V was cut by 3 bases and J by 4 bases, with 4 bases left in between. The CDR3 length is 11 residues. Germline CDR1 reads ENHRY; CDR2 reads SYGVKD. As DNA, the CDR3 is TGTGCCATCAGTGATCTTTACGAGCAGTACTTC. Translating it yields CAISDLYEQYF.

This chain joins TRBV12-3 or TRBV12-4 and TRBJ2-7; 7 bases are shared with TRBD2. The CDR3 consists of 17 residues. With V trimmed by 4 bases and J by 2 bases, 14 bases remained unmatched. DNA for the CDR3: TGTGCCAGCAGTTCGCACCGTCTAACGGGAGGCACCTACGAGCAGTACTTC. Translation: CASSSHRLTGGTYEQYF.

This clonotype was detected ten times or more. V is TRBV7-9 and J is TRBJ2-7, with 7 nucleotides matching TRBD1. Trimming removed 1 base from V and 7 bases from J; junction bases left unmatched: 7. From germline, CDR1 is SEHNR and CDR2 FQNEAQ (reference sequence). The CDR3 has 14 amino acids. CDR3 region: CASSLGDRLWEQYF. The CDR3 DNA reads TGTGCCAGCAGCTTAGGGGACAGATTATGGGAGCAGTACTTC.

The chain is built from TRBV4-1 and TRBJ1-5; 7 bases are shared with TRBD1. V gave up 1 base and J gave up 5 bases; unmatched junction bases: 8. Germline CDR1 reads MGHRA; CDR2 reads YSYEKL. The CDR3 spans 16 residues. CDR3 sequence reads: CASSQVQGDTDQPQHF. CDR3 sequence (DNA): TGCGCCAGCAGCCAAGTGCAGGGGGATACGGATCAGCCCCAGCATTTT.

This clonotype was seen a few times. The V call is TRBV6-5, the J call TRBJ2-5; 7 bases are shared with TRBD1. The CDR3 length is 15 residues. Germline CDR1 and CDR2: MNHEY and SVGAGI. V shed 0 bases, J shed 3 bases, and the junction held 4 bases outside the gene matches. The CDR3 DNA reads TGTGCCAGCAGTTACTCGGAAGGGGGCGAAGAGACCCAGTACTTC. As protein: CASSYSEGGEETQYF.

The J gene is TRBJ2-2, the V gene TRBV20-1; D possibly corresponds to TRBD2 (5 bases). V lost 3 bases and J lost 2, with 7 bases in between. The germline V gene encodes CDR1 DFQATT and CDR2 SNEGSKA (reference sequence). This CDR3 spans 13 amino acids. CDR3 nucleotides: TGCAGTGCTAGGGACTCAAACACCGGGGAGCTGTTTTTT. Its translation: CSARDSNTGELFF.